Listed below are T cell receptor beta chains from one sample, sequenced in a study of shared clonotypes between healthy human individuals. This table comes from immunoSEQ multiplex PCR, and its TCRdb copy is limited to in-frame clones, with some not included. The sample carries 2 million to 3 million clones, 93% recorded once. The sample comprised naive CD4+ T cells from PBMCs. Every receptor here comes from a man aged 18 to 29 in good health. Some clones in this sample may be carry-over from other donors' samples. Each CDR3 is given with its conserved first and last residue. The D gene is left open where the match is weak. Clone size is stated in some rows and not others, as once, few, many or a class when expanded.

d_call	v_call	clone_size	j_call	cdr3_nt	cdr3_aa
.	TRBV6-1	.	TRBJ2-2	TGTGCCAGCAGTGCCATCCCAGGGACCTCTACCGGGGAGCTGTTTTTT	CASSAIPGTSTGELFF
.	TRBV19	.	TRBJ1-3	TGTGCCAGTAGTATAGGGCGCTCTGGAAACACCATATATTTT	CASSIGRSGNTIYF
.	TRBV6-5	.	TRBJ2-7	TGTGCCAGCAACCCCCGGGCAGGGGCCTCCTACGAGCAGTACTTC	CASNPRAGASYEQYF
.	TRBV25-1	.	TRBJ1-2	TGTGCCAGCAGTGAACCAGCCAGACTCGGGAGCGGCTATGGCTACACCTTC	CASSEPARLGSGYGYTF
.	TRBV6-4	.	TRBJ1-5	TGTGCCACCCCTACCTTTTACAATCAGCCCCAGCATTTT	CATPTFYNQPQHF
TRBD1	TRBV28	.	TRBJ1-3	TGTGCCAGCAGTCAAGGACAGGTTGTTGGAAACACCATATATTTT	CASSQGQVVGNTIYF
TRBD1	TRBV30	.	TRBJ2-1	TGTGCCTGGAGTCAAGGCATCAGGGGGCGTAGGAATGAGCAGTTCTTC	CAWSQGIRGRRNEQFF
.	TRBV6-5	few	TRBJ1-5	TGTGCCAGCAGTTACTCGAGGGGGAATCAGCCCCAGCATTTT	CASSYSRGNQPQHF
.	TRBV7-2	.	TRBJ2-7	TGTGCCAGCAGCTTAACACGGGGGCCCTCCTACGAGCAGTACTTC	CASSLTRGPSYEQYF
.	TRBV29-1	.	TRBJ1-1	TGCAGCGTTGAAGGTCGGGGACTTAAGGGCCACACTGAAGCTTTCTTT	CSVEGRGLKGHTEAFF
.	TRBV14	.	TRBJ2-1	TGTGCCAGCAGTACCCCCCTGAGACATGCCGGTGAGCAGTTCTTC	CASSTPLRHAGEQFF
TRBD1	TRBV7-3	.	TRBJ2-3	TGTGCCAGCAGCGTGGGACAGGTAACAGATACGCAGTATTTT	CASSVGQVTDTQYF
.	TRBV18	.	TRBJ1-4	TGTGCCAGCTCATCTGGTACTAATGAAAAACTGTTTTTT	CASSSGTNEKLFF
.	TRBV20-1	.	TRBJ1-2	TGCAGTGCTAGAGGACTTCAAGGCTACACCTTC	CSARGLQGYTF
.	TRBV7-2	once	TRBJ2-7	TGTGCCAGCAGCTTAATTCGAGGGTCCTACGAGCAGTACTTC	CASSLIRGSYEQYF
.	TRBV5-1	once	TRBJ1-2	TGCGCCAGCAGCTTGTTAGGGGCAAGGGATGGCTACACCTTC	CASSLLGARDGYTF
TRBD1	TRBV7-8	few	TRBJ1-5	TGTGCCAGCAGCCCCCGTGGTTGGGACAGCCATCAGCCCCAGCATTTT	CASSPRGWDSHQPQHF
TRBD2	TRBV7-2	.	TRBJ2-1	TGTGCCAGCAGCCGTGGGACTAGCGGATACAATGAGCAGTTCTTC	CASSRGTSGYNEQFF
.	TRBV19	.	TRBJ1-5	TGTGCCAGTAGTCACGGGACGGCCGGGCCCCAGCATTTT	CASSHGTAGPQHF
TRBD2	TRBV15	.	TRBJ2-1	TGTGCCACCAGCAGAGAGGCGGGAGTGGAGCAGTTCTTC	CATSREAGVEQFF
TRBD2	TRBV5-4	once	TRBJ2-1	TGTGCCAGCAGCCAAGTACTGACTAGCGGGAGGGCCGTGAATGAGCAGTTCTTC	CASSQVLTSGRAVNEQFF
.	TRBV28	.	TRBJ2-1	TGTGCCAGCAGTTTTGTCGTGCGTGAGCAGTTCTTC	CASSFVVREQFF
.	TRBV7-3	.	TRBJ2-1	TGTGCCAGCAGCTTAAACGGTGAGCAGTTCTTC	CASSLNGEQFF
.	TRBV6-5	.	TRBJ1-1	TGTGCCAGCACTCTTAGACAGAACACTGAAGCTTTCTTT	CASTLRQNTEAFF
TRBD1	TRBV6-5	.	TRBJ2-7	TGTGCCAGCAGATGGGGACAGGGGTTCGAGTACTTC	CASRWGQGFEYF
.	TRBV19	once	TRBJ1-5	TGTGCCAGTAGTATTTCTGGCACAGCCTACTATAGCAATCAGCCCCAGCATTTT	CASSISGTAYYSNQPQHF
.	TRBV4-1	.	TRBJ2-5	TGCGCCAGCAGCCAACTCGACAGGACCGCCCGAGAGACCCAGTACTTC	CASSQLDRTARETQYF